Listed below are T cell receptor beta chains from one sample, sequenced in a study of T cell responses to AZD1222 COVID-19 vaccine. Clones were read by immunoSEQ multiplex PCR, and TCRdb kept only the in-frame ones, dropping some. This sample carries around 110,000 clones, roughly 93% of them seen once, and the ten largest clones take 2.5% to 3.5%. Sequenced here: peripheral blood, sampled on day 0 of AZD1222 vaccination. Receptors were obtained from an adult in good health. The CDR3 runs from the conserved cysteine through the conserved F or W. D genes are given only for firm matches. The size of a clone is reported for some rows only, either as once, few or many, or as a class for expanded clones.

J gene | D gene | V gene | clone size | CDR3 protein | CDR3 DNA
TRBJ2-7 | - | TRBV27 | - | CASRDREGGYEQYF | TGTGCCAGCAGGGACCGGGAAGGGGGCTACGAGCAGTACTTC
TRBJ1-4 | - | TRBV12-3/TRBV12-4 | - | CASSLFDEEKLFF | TGTGCCAGCAGTTTATTCGACGAAGAAAAACTGTTTTTT
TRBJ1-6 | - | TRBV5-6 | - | CASSLLRGSANSPLHF | TGTGCCAGCAGCTTGTTGAGAGGCAGCGCTAATTCACCCCTCCACTTT
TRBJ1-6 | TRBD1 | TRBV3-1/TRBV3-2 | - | CASSLGTGDSPLHF | TGTGCCAGCAGCCTGGGGACAGGGGATTCACCCCTCCACTTT
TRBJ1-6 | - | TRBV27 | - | CASSLFGSDSPLHF | TGTGCCAGCAGTTTATTTGGATCGGATTCACCCCTCCACTTT
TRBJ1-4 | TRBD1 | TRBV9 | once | CASSVGDRDHEKLFF | TGTGCCAGCAGCGTAGGGGACAGGGACCATGAAAAACTGTTTTTT
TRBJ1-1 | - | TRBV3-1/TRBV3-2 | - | CASSHSGENTEAFF | TGTGCCAGCAGCCACTCAGGGGAGAACACTGAAGCTTTCTTT
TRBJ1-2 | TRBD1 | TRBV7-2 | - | CASSSRTGTQENYGYTF | TGTGCCAGCAGCTCCCGGACAGGTACCCAGGAAAACTATGGCTACACCTTC
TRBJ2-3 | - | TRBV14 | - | CASSPGRYSTDTQYF | TGTGCCAGCAGCCCAGGGCGGTATAGCACAGATACGCAGTATTTT
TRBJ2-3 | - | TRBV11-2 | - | CASSAGTAQYF | TGTGCCAGCAGTGCCGGGACTGCGCAGTATTTT
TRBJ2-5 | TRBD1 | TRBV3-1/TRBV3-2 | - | CASSKTVLQGALRETQYF | TGTGCCAGCAGCAAAACCGTTCTTCAGGGGGCCCTTAGAGAGACCCAGTACTTC
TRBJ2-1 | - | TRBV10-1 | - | CASSELSATSYNEQFF | TGCGCCAGCAGTGAGCTCAGCGCGACCTCCTACAATGAGCAGTTCTTC
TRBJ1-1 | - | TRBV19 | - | CASAPGGTNTEAFF | TGTGCCAGCGCGCCGGGGGGAACGAACACTGAAGCTTTCTTT
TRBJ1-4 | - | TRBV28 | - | CASSLEVEEKLFF | TGTGCCAGCAGTTTAGAGGTGGAGGAAAAACTGTTTTTT
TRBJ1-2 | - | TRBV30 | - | CAWSGSLNYGYTF | TGTGCCTGGAGTGGCAGCCTAAACTATGGCTACACCTTC
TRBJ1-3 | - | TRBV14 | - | CASSRYGARPSSSGNTIYF | TGTGCCAGCAGCCGTTATGGGGCCAGGCCGTCGAGCTCTGGAAACACCATATATTTT
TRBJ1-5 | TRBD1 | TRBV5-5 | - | CASSWGDRTGSNQPQHF | TGTGCCAGCAGCTGGGGGGACCGGACAGGGAGCAATCAGCCCCAGCATTTT
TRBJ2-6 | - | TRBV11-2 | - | CASSFLRDRANVLTF | TGTGCCAGCAGCTTTCTTCGGGACAGGGCCAACGTCCTGACTTTC
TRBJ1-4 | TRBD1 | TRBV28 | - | CASSLRQGGGPNEKLFF | TGTGCCAGCAGTCTCCGACAGGGAGGAGGTCCTAATGAAAAACTGTTTTTT
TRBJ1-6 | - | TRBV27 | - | CASSLRHTNSPLHF | TGTGCCAGCAGTTTAAGGCACACCAATTCACCCCTCCACTTT
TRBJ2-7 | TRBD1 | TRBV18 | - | CASSPQGADEQYF | TGTGCCAGCTCACCACAGGGGGCGGACGAGCAGTACTTC
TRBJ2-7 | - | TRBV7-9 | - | CASIPEGQSYSEQYF | TGTGCCAGCATCCCGGAGGGACAGTCTTACTCCGAGCAGTACTTC
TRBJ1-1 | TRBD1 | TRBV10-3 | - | CAISQQGAETEAFF | TGTGCCATCAGCCAACAGGGGGCAGAGACTGAAGCTTTCTTT
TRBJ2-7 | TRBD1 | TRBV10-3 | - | CAIAAGAGQGLYEQYF | TGTGCCATCGCGGCGGGAGCGGGACAGGGGCTCTACGAGCAGTACTTC
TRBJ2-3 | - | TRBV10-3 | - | CAISDHRITDTQYF | TGTGCCATCAGTGACCACCGAATAACAGATACGCAGTATTTT
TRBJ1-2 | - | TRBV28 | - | CASSGDLSYGYTF | TGTGCCAGCAGTGGGGACCTTAGCTATGGCTACACCTTC
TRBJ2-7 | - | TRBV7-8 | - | CASSLYSEEQYF | TGTGCCAGCAGCTTATACTCGGAGGAGCAGTACTTC
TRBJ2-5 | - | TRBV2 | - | CAIPGGLAASETQYF | TGTGCCATCCCCGGAGGTTTGGCGGCTTCGGAGACCCAGTACTTC
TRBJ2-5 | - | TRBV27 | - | CASSYGETQYF | TGTGCCAGCAGCTATGGGGAGACCCAGTACTTC
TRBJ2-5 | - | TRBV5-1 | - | CASSWGETQYF | TGCGCCAGCAGTTGGGGAGAGACCCAGTACTTC
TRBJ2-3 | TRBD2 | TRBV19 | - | CASSVAGGLTDTQYF | TGTGCCAGTAGTGTAGCGGGAGGGTTAACAGATACGCAGTATTTT
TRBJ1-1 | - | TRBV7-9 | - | CASSLGVLRQPYTEAFF | TGTGCCAGCAGCTTAGGTGTTTTGAGACAACCATACACTGAAGCTTTCTTT
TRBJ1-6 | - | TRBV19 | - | CASSILGHNSPLHF | TGTGCCAGTAGTATATTGGGGCACAATTCACCCCTCCACTTT
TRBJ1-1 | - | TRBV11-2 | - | CASSTGGPEAFF | TGTGCCAGCAGCACCGGTGGGCCTGAAGCTTTCTTT
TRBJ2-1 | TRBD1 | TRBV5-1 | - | CASSLGTGGNNEQFF | TGCGCCAGCAGCTTAGGGACAGGGGGCAATAATGAGCAGTTCTTC
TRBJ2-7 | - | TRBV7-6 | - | CASSLLGRELWSYEQYF | TGTGCCAGCAGCTTATTAGGTCGGGAGTTATGGTCCTACGAGCAGTACTTC
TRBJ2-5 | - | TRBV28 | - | CASSKWERQSPQETQYF | TGTGCCAGTAGTAAGTGGGAAAGGCAGTCGCCCCAAGAGACCCAGTACTTC
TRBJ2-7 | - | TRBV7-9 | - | CASSSISYEQYF | TGTGCCAGCAGCTCCATCAGCTACGAGCAGTACTTC
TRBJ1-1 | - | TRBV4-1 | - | CASSLPRGDTEAFF | TGCGCCAGCAGCCTCCCGCGTGGGGACACTGAAGCTTTCTTT
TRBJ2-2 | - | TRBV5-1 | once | CASSLGGIPNTGELFF | TGCGCCAGCAGCTTGGGGGGAATTCCGAACACCGGGGAGCTGTTTTTT
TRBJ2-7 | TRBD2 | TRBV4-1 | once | CASSQGVAGGWYEQYF | TGCGCCAGCAGCCAAGGGGTAGCGGGAGGGTGGTACGAGCAGTACTTC
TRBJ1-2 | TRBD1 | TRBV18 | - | CASSPTGAHYGYTF | TGTGCCAGCTCACCTACAGGGGCCCACTATGGCTACACCTTC
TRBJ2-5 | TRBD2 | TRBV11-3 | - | CASSLSTSGRAETQYF | TGTGCCAGCAGCCTCTCGACTAGCGGGAGGGCAGAGACCCAGTACTTC
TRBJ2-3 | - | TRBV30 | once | CAWSDAEDTQYF | TGTGCCTGGAGTGACGCGGAAGATACGCAGTATTTT
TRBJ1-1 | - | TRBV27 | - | CASSYGRGSTEAFF | TGTGCCAGCAGCTACGGACGGGGGTCGACTGAAGCTTTCTTT
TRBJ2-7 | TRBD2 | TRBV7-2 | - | CASSLGGREGQYF | TGTGCCAGCAGCTTAGGTGGGCGGGAGGGGCAGTACTTC
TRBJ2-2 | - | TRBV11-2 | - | CASSSIAGELFF | TGTGCCAGCAGCTCTATAGCCGGGGAGCTGTTTTTT
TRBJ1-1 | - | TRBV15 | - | CATSRLGDTEAFF | TGTGCCACCAGCAGACTAGGGGACACTGAAGCTTTCTTT
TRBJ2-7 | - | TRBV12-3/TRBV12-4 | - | CASSRTFYEQYF | TGTGCCAGCAGCCGAACATTCTACGAGCAGTACTTC
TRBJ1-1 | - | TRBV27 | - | CASSFDRLNTEAFF | TGTGCCAGCAGTTTCGACAGGCTGAACACTGAAGCTTTCTTT
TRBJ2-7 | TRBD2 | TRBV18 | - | CASSPTRSGLAYEQYF | TGTGCCAGCTCACCGACTCGTTCTGGACTAGCGTACGAGCAGTACTTC
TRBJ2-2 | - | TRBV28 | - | CASSLWAEKNTGELFF | TGTGCCAGCAGTTTATGGGCGGAGAAGAACACCGGGGAGCTGTTTTTT
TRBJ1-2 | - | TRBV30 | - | CAWGSLVLGAAYGYTF | TGTGCCTGGGGTTCTTTGGTGCTGGGGGCTGCCTATGGCTACACCTTC
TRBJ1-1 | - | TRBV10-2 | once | CASAQLLMNTEAFF | TGCGCCAGCGCACAGCTATTGATGAACACTGAAGCTTTCTTT
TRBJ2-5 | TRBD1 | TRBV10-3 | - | CAISVGQGQETQYF | TGTGCCATCAGTGTGGGACAGGGCCAAGAGACCCAGTACTTC
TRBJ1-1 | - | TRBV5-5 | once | CASSLEASRTEAFF | TGTGCCAGCAGCTTGGAGGCCAGCCGGACTGAAGCTTTCTTT
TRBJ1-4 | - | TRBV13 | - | CATGVHEKLFF | TGTGCCACCGGGGTCCATGAAAAACTGTTTTTT
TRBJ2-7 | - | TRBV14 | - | CASSQEGDYEQYF | TGTGCCAGCAGCCAGGAGGGGGATTACGAGCAGTACTTC
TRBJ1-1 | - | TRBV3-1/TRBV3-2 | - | CASSQVARGNTEAFF | TGTGCCAGCAGCCAAGTCGCGCGAGGGAACACTGAAGCTTTCTTT